This record covers a single T cell receptor beta chain. Assay used: immunoSEQ multiplex PCR; TCRdb lists only in-frame clones, some missing. The sample lists over 2 million clones; 90% to 95% were seen once. This specimen belongs to a study of shared clonotypes between healthy human individuals. V lost 3 bases and J lost 0, with 6 bases in between. CDR3 size: 13 residues. Germline V gene sequence: CDR1 ENHRY, CDR2 SYGVKD. This chain links TRBV10-3 with TRBJ2-7, with no clear D. Sequenced material: naive CD4+ T cells sorted from blood. Subset: CD45RA+ positively selected. The receptor was derived from a man younger than 35 in good health. CDR3 coding DNA: TGTGCCATCAGTGAAGTGAGCTCCTACGAGCAGTACTTC. Amino acids: CAISEVSSYEQYF.